Listed below are T cell receptor beta chains from one sample, sequenced in a study of Ad26.COV2.S vaccination and SARS-CoV-2 variants. The assay was immunoSEQ multiplex PCR, and TCRdb's table has in-frame clones only and misses some. The data show some 340,000 clones, about 82% seen once. Source: peripheral blood, taken in a trial of Ad26.COV2.S vaccine versus placebo. Receptors were obtained from a person aged 18-65 years who received the Ad26.COV2.S COVID-19 vaccine or a placebo. Both conserved end residues are part of each CDR3. Fields, in order: V gene, clone size, J gene, D gene, CDR3 protein, CDR3 DNA. D genes are given only for firm matches. Part of the rows lack a size; the others show once, few, many or a class for expanded clones.

V: TRBV5-1; size: .; J: TRBJ2-6; D: .; CDR3: CASSRTTGANVLTF; DNA: TGCGCCAGCAGCCGGACGACTGGGGCCAACGTCCTGACTTTC
V: TRBV18; size: .; J: TRBJ2-3; D: .; CDR3: CASSPPGAGTDTQYF; DNA: TGTGCCAGCTCACCTCCGGGGGCGGGCACAGATACGCAGTATTTT
V: TRBV18; size: .; J: TRBJ1-1; D: TRBD1; CDR3: CASSPSQGDLTEAFF; DNA: TGTGCCAGCTCTCCTAGTCAGGGGGATCTCACTGAAGCTTTCTTT
V: TRBV5-4; size: .; J: TRBJ2-1; D: .; CDR3: CASSPAPPYNEQFF; DNA: TGTGCCAGCAGCCCCGCCCCCCCATACAATGAGCAGTTCTTC
V: TRBV28; size: .; J: TRBJ1-1; D: TRBD1; CDR3: CASSLTGVNTEAFF; DNA: TGTGCCAGCAGTTTGACAGGGGTGAACACTGAAGCTTTCTTT
V: TRBV5-1; size: .; J: TRBJ2-6; D: TRBD1; CDR3: CASSFTTFFDRDRVFSGANVLTF; DNA: TGCGCCAGCAGCTTCACCACGTTTTTTGACCGGGACAGGGTGTTCTCTGGGGCCAACGTCCTGACTTTC
V: TRBV11-2; size: .; J: TRBJ2-1; D: .; CDR3: CASSAGTPRGQFF; DNA: TGTGCCAGCAGCGCCGGGACCCCTCGCGGGCAGTTCTTC
V: TRBV2; size: .; J: TRBJ2-5; D: .; CDR3: CASVRDLQETQYF; DNA: TGTGCCAGCGTCAGAGATCTACAAGAGACCCAGTACTTC
V: TRBV7-8; size: .; J: TRBJ1-2; D: .; CDR3: CASSLVAALGYTF; DNA: TGTGCCAGCAGCTTAGTTGCGGCACTTGGCTACACCTTC
V: TRBV7-9; size: .; J: TRBJ1-2; D: .; CDR3: CASSSGDYGYTF; DNA: TGTGCCAGCAGCTCCGGAGACTATGGCTACACCTTC
V: TRBV4-2; size: .; J: TRBJ1-2; D: .; CDR3: CASSLSDRNPYGYTF; DNA: TGTGCCAGCAGCCTCTCGGACAGAAACCCTTATGGCTACACCTTC
V: TRBV29-1; size: few; J: TRBJ2-7; D: TRBD1; CDR3: CSVEIATGDKYF; DNA: TGCAGCGTTGAGATTGCGACAGGGGATAAGTACTTC
V: TRBV28; size: .; J: TRBJ1-4; D: .; CDR3: CASSSLDGQHSF; DNA: TGTGCCAGCAGTTCGTTGGACGGCCAGCACTCGTTT
V: TRBV7-9; size: .; J: TRBJ2-3; D: TRBD2; CDR3: CASSFMRGGTDTQYF; DNA: TGTGCCAGCAGCTTTATGCGGGGGGGGACAGATACGCAGTATTTT
V: TRBV27; size: .; J: TRBJ2-7; D: TRBD2; CDR3: CASSLLLAGEQYF; DNA: TGTGCCAGCAGTTTACTACTAGCGGGGGAACAGTACTTC
V: TRBV28; size: .; J: TRBJ1-4; D: .; CDR3: CASSLSGQGFEKLFF; DNA: TGTGCCAGCAGTTTATCGGGCCAGGGGTTTGAAAAACTGTTTTTT
V: TRBV5-4; size: .; J: TRBJ2-5; D: TRBD1; CDR3: CASSGAGTAKETQYF; DNA: TGTGCCAGCAGCGGAGCCGGGACAGCAAAAGAGACCCAGTACTTC
V: TRBV11-2; size: .; J: TRBJ2-5; D: .; CDR3: CASSLGTSRETQYF; DNA: TGTGCCAGCAGCTTAGGGACGTCGAGAGAGACCCAGTACTTC
V: TRBV6-5; size: .; J: TRBJ1-3; D: .; CDR3: CASSYRSNPSGNTIYF; DNA: TGTGCCAGCAGTTACCGCAGTAATCCCTCTGGAAACACCATATATTTT
V: TRBV18; size: .; J: TRBJ2-5; D: .; CDR3: CASSRITREETQYF; DNA: TGTGCCAGCTCACGGATTACCAGGGAAGAGACCCAGTACTTC
V: TRBV6-5; size: .; J: TRBJ2-7; D: TRBD1; CDR3: CASRGQSISYEQYF; DNA: TGTGCCAGCAGGGGACAGTCCATCTCCTACGAGCAGTACTTC
V: TRBV5-1; size: .; J: TRBJ2-2; D: .; CDR3: CASSLVPQLNTGELFF; DNA: TGCGCCAGCAGCTTGGTCCCCCAGCTGAACACCGGGGAGCTGTTTTTT
V: TRBV29-1; size: .; J: TRBJ1-1; D: TRBD1; CDR3: CSVRAGGKNTEAFF; DNA: TGCAGCGTTAGGGCAGGGGGAAAGAACACTGAAGCTTTCTTT
V: TRBV5-6; size: .; J: TRBJ1-2; D: .; CDR3: CASTSVGYGYTF; DNA: TGTGCCAGCACCTCGGTGGGGTACGGCTACACCTTC
V: TRBV27; size: .; J: TRBJ2-6; D: .; CDR3: CASRRGIAGANVLTF; DNA: TGTGCCAGCAGGCGCGGAATAGCTGGGGCCAACGTCCTGACTTTC
V: TRBV2; size: .; J: TRBJ2-3; D: .; CDR3: CASRADSSDTQYF; DNA: TGTGCCAGCAGGGCGGACAGTTCGGATACGCAGTATTTT
V: TRBV5-1; size: .; J: TRBJ2-1; D: .; CDR3: CASSSGLGFYVEQFF; DNA: TGCGCCAGCAGCTCCGGACTGGGGTTTTATGTTGAGCAGTTCTTC
V: TRBV3-1/TRBV3-2; size: .; J: TRBJ2-7; D: TRBD1; CDR3: CASSYEGQGSYEQYF; DNA: TGTGCCAGCAGCTACGAAGGACAGGGATCCTACGAGCAGTACTTC
V: TRBV29-1; size: .; J: TRBJ1-5; D: .; CDR3: CSVDAGGNQPQHF; DNA: TGCAGCGTGGACGCCGGGGGCAATCAGCCCCAGCATTTT
V: TRBV6-5; size: .; J: TRBJ1-2; D: TRBD1; CDR3: CASSYGVGTGGDGYTF; DNA: TGTGCCAGCAGTTACGGGGTAGGGACAGGGGGTGATGGCTACACCTTC
V: TRBV24-1; size: .; J: TRBJ2-1; D: .; CDR3: CATSGKTAGSRNEQFF; DNA: TGTGCCACCAGTGGCAAGACAGCCGGATCTAGGAATGAGCAGTTCTTC